Shown below are 14 T cell receptor beta chains from a single sample sequenced in a study of vaccination and CD4 T cells after COVID-19. What these receptors recognize is not known. As to treatment: approximately 9-day PBMC culture with coronavirus spike peptide pools or control peptides (ViraFEST assay). Cultured CD4+ T-cell DNA underwent Oncomine TCR Beta short-read sequencing. TCRdb redid the calling of the PCR reads with MiXCR, one entry per CDR3 protein. Of about 12,000 distinct CDR3 sequences in the sample, 53% were seen once. Sequencing was performed on CD4+ T cells from blood, cultured in vitro. The receptors derive from a human donor who had recovered from COVID-19.

The chain recombines TRBV6-2 or TRBV6-3 with TRBJ2-2, with 9 bases matching TRBD1. This CDR3 is 14 amino acids long. Germline loops: CDR1 MNHEY, CDR2 SVGEGT. The trim removed 10 bases at V and 6 bases at J, leaving 9 bases unmatched. In DNA form, the CDR3 reads TGTGCCACCCAAAGGGACAGGGCCTCCGGGGAGCTGTTTTTT. Protein sequence: CATQRDRASGELFF.

This clonotype was seen a few times. The rearrangement uses TRBV27 and TRBJ1-3; D perhaps matches TRBD1 (5 bases). This CDR3 contains 15 residues. Trimming removed 5 bases from V and 7 bases from J, with 18 bases in between. Germline CDR1 MNHEY, CDR2 SMNVEV (reference sequence). CDR3 DNA: TGTGCCAGCAGTAAAAACCGGGACTCCCGGAACACCATATATTTT. This encodes CASSKNRDSRNTIYF.

The genes are TRBV19 and TRBJ2-2, with TRBD1 identical over 8 bases. The CDR3 is 14 amino acids. Per the germline V gene, CDR1 is LNHDA and CDR2 is SQIVND (reference sequence). V lost 5 bases, J lost 7 bases, and 6 bases stayed unmatched. CDR3 sequence (DNA): TGTGCCAGTAGTTGGGGGACAGGTAGCGGGGAGCTGTTTTTT. As protein: CASSWGTGSGELFF. Drawing the rest from reference TRBV19 and TRBJ2-2, the complete variable domain is DGGITQSPKYLFRKEGQNVTLSCEQNLNHDAMYWYRQDPGQGLRLIYYSQIVNDFQKGDIAEGYSVSREKKESFPLTVTSAQKNPTAFYLCASSWGTGSGELFFGEGSRLTVL.

This clonotype is classed as large. The chain uses TRBV20-1 and TRBJ2-3, with 8 bases matching TRBD2. Per the germline V gene, CDR1 is DFQATT and CDR2 is SNEGSKA (reference sequence). V was pared by 1 base and J by 5 bases, with 2 bases of the junction left unmatched. The CDR3 totals 13 residues. CDR3 sequence reads: CSARAGGKDTQYF. CDR3 bases: TGCAGTGCTAGAGCGGGGGGGAAAGATACGCAGTATTTT.

V and J are TRBV2 and TRBJ2-5, with a tentative D call TRBD2 (6 bases). Germline CDR1 is SNHLY and CDR2 is FYNNEI. V dropped 4 bases and J dropped 7 bases, with 19 bases sitting between them. There are 15 residues in the CDR3. CDR3 nucleotide sequence: TGTGCCAGCAGTGTCGGGGGACCCAATGGAGGGACCCAGTACTTC. This codes for CASSVGGPNGGTQYF.

This sequence joins TRBV6-1 and TRBJ2-5; D call uncertain. This CDR3 contains 14 residues. Germline CDR1 is MNHNS and CDR2 is SASEGT. V was clipped by 6 bases and J by 1 base, with 12 bases between them. In DNA, the CDR3 is TGTGCCAGCAGATATACAGATTTCCAAGAGACCCAGTACTTC. Its protein product is CASRYTDFQETQYF.

This chain uses TRBV19 with TRBJ1-5, with D perhaps TRBD1 (5 bases). Trimming cost V 4 bases and J 4 bases, with 17 bases left between them. CDR1 and CDR2 (germline): LNHDA, SQIVND (reference sequence). The length of the CDR3 is 16 residues. Here the CDR3 reads CASSTTRIRENQPQHF. In DNA form, the CDR3 reads TGTGCCAGTAGTACCACCCGTATCAGGGAGAATCAGCCCCAGCATTTT. The full variable domain, completed using reference TRBV19 and TRBJ1-5, is DGGITQSPKYLFRKEGQNVTLSCEQNLNHDAMYWYRQDPGQGLRLIYYSQIVNDFQKGDIAEGYSVSREKKESFPLTVTSAQKNPTAFYLCASSTTRIRENQPQHFGDGTRLSIL.

V usage is TRBV19 and J usage is TRBJ1-1, with D maybe TRBD1 (6 bases). Germline V gene lookup returns CDR1 LNHDA and CDR2 SQIVND (reference sequence). Deletions cut 3 bases from V and 2 bases from J, with 13 bases between. CDR3 length equals 15 residues. The CDR3 DNA follows: TGTGCCAGTAGTATTGGAGGACAGCTCAACACTGAAGCTTTCTTT. This encodes CASSIGGQLNTEAFF.

The rearrangement uses TRBV29-1 and TRBJ2-5; 7 bases are a match to TRBD2. Trimming cost V 6 bases and J 5 bases; bases outside gene matches: 9. The germline V gene encodes CDR1 SQVTM and CDR2 ANQGSEA. CDR3 length equals 13 residues. The CDR3 reads CSVGGRIWETQYF. The CDR3 nucleotides are TGCAGCGTGGGAGGGCGGATCTGGGAGACCCAGTACTTC.

This clonotype rates as medium-sized. CDR3 DNA sequence: TGTGCCAGCATTGCGGGGGGGCGCAGCACCGGGGAGCTGTTTTTT. This translates into CASIAGGRSTGELFF. The rearrangement uses TRBV2 and TRBJ2-2; 9 bases line up with TRBD2. There are 15 residues in the CDR3. Trimming removed 7 bases from V and 4 bases from J; junction bases left unmatched: 7. The germline V gene has CDR1 SNHLY and CDR2 FYNNEI.

Only a few counts were recorded for this clonotype. The genes are TRBV2 and TRBJ2-7; a weak D match, TRBD1 (6 bases). The V and J ends lost 4 bases and 1 base respectively, with 14 bases between them. This CDR3 region has 15 residues. Germline CDR1 SNHLY, CDR2 FYNNEI. CDR3 nucleotides: TGTGCCAGCAGTGTAGAGCCGGGACATTCCTACGAGCAGTACTTC. Translating it yields CASSVEPGHSYEQYF.

This clonotype was seen more than once but under ten times. This chain connects TRBV7-2 to TRBJ2-3; D is undetermined. Germline CDR1 is SGHTA and CDR2 is FQGNSA. Trimming took off 5 bases at V and 1 base at J, with 10 bases between the two ends. The CDR3 is made up of 14 amino acids. For the CDR3, the DNA is TGTGCCAGCAGCAACAGAAGGGGCACAGATACGCAGTATTTT. Its translation: CASSNRRGTDTQYF.

This chain uses TRBV27 with TRBJ2-3; TRBD2 matches 15 bases. Per the germline V gene, CDR1 is MNHEY and CDR2 is SMNVEV (reference sequence). Trimming removed 6 bases from V and 3 bases from J; junction bases left unmatched: 4. The length of the CDR3 is 16 residues. The CDR3 DNA is TGTGCCAGCAGGCGGACTAGCGGGAGGGCGACAGATACGCAGTATTTT. Translation: CASRRTSGRATDTQYF.

The count of this clonotype is one. J is TRBJ2-5 and V is TRBV6-5, with 10 bases aligning to TRBD1. The CDR3 is made up of 16 amino acids. Losses at the gene ends were 1 base for V and 4 bases for J; bases not matched to a gene: 6. Germline CDR1 and CDR2: MNHEY and SVGAGI. CDR3 residues: CASSYLPGQGIETQYF. The CDR3 nucleotides are TGTGCCAGCAGTTACTTACCGGGACAGGGGATAGAGACCCAGTACTTC.